These T cell receptor beta chains were read from a single sample in a study of blood T cell repertoires in COVID-19. Using immunoSEQ multiplex PCR, the repertoire was profiled, and TCRdb retains in-frame clones only, with some absent. This table holds about 330,000 clones, more than 70% found once. Sequencing was done on a sample of PBMCs or T cells enriched from blood (not recorded which). The source of these receptors is a woman in her thirties who had recovered from COVID-19. Both conserved end residues are part of each CDR3. The D gene is left open where the match is weak. A row's size may be missing; if present it is once, few, many or a size class.

v_gene	abundance	len	j_gene	d_gene	CDR3aa	CDR3nt
TRBV9	.	14	TRBJ2-3	.	CASSVGGQGDTQYF	TGTGCCAGCAGCGTGGGGGGGCAGGGAGATACGCAGTATTTT
TRBV27	few	17	TRBJ2-7	TRBD2	CASSSGTSGGLLYEQYF	TGTGCCAGCAGTTCCGGGACTAGCGGGGGCCTCCTCTACGAGCAGTACTTC
TRBV19	.	13	TRBJ1-2	.	CASSLDSPYGYTF	TGTGCCAGTAGTCTTGACAGCCCCTATGGCTACACCTTC
TRBV6-2/TRBV6-3	.	14	TRBJ2-1	TRBD2	CASSGGVVYNEQFF	TGTGCCAGCAGTGGGGGGGTGGTCTACAATGAGCAGTTCTTC
TRBV5-1	.	17	TRBJ2-2	TRBD2	CASSSLPGLTNTGELFF	TGCGCCAGCAGCTCCCTACCGGGACTAACGAACACCGGGGAGCTGTTTTTT
TRBV3-1/TRBV3-2	.	13	TRBJ1-1	.	CASSQGSGSEAFF	TGTGCCAGCAGCCAAGGTTCAGGTTCTGAAGCTTTCTTT
TRBV6-5	.	14	TRBJ1-2	.	CASSSLPGRRGYTF	TGTGCCAGCAGTTCTCTGCCAGGGCGCAGGGGCTACACCTTC
TRBV10-3	once	15	TRBJ1-1	.	CAISESNGMNTEAFF	TGTGCCATCAGTGAGTCGAACGGTATGAACACTGAAGCTTTCTTT
TRBV7-2	.	14	TRBJ2-3	.	CASSLTRLTDTQYF	TGTGCCAGCAGCCTAACGCGACTGACAGATACGCAGTATTTT
TRBV28	.	17	TRBJ1-2	.	CASTGGGSSPLGYGYTF	TGTGCCAGCACCGGGGGGGGTTCCAGCCCTCTCGGCTATGGCTACACCTTC
TRBV7-9	.	11	TRBJ1-2	.	CASSNRDGYTF	TGTGCCAGCAGCAACAGGGATGGCTACACCTTC
TRBV24-1	.	18	TRBJ1-5	TRBD1	CATSDTPWTTGIDQPQHF	TGTGCCACCAGTGATACCCCATGGACGACAGGGATAGATCAGCCCCAGCATTTT
TRBV7-3	.	13	TRBJ2-7	TRBD2	CASSPPGRDEQYF	TGTGCCAGCAGCCCTCCGGGGAGGGACGAGCAGTACTTC
TRBV4-3	.	17	TRBJ1-2	TRBD1	CASSQGRGTGGLYGYTF	TGCGCCAGCAGCCAAGGTAGAGGGACAGGGGGCTTATATGGCTACACCTTC
TRBV4-1	.	15	TRBJ1-2	TRBD1	CASSPVRGPLDGYTF	TGCGCCAGCAGCCCAGTGAGGGGGCCCCTAGATGGCTACACCTTC
TRBV7-2	.	14	TRBJ1-1	.	CASSLGGASAEAFF	TGTGCCAGCAGCTTAGGTGGGGCCAGCGCTGAAGCTTTCTTT
TRBV12-3/TRBV12-4	.	13	TRBJ1-5	.	CASSFDTNQPQHF	TGTGCCAGCAGTTTTGACACAAATCAGCCCCAGCATTTT
TRBV7-2	.	15	TRBJ2-7	TRBD1	CASSPRTGLVAEQYF	TGTGCCAGCAGCCCCCGGACAGGGTTGGTCGCCGAGCAGTACTTC
TRBV6-5	.	16	TRBJ1-1	TRBD1	CASSYSSTGGGTEAFF	TGTGCCAGCAGTTACTCGAGCACAGGGGGGGGCACTGAAGCTTTCTTT
TRBV5-5	.	15	TRBJ1-5	.	CASSLTDTAYQPQHF	TGTGCCAGCAGCCTTACCGACACGGCCTATCAGCCCCAGCATTTT
TRBV30	.	13	TRBJ1-6	TRBD1	CAWSPDRDSPLHF	TGTGCCTGGAGTCCGGACAGGGATTCACCCCTCCACTTT
TRBV19	.	15	TRBJ2-5	TRBD2	CASSSTPGGGETQYF	TGTGCCAGTAGTTCTACACCGGGGGGGGGTGAGACCCAGTACTTC
TRBV18	.	15	TRBJ1-4	TRBD1	CASSLDQGADEKLFF	TGTGCCAGCTCGCTTGACCAGGGGGCGGATGAAAAACTGTTTTTT